The source of this T cell receptor beta chain is a study of OX40 agonist ivuxolimab in advanced cancers. Study in general: Each patient was given ivuxolimab into a vein every 2 weeks, at 0.01 to 10 mg/kg.

Libraries were prepared by immunoSEQ multiplex PCR; TCRdb keeps only in-frame clonotypes and omits some of them. The repertoire includes about 40,000 clones, around nine tenths of them detected once, and 10% to 15% sits in the top ten. Trimming pared 8 bases from V and 5 bases from J, leaving 13 bases between. The CDR3 covers 13 residues. Germline assignment: CDR1 SEHNR and CDR2 FQNEAQ (reference sequence). Sample: CD4+ or CD8+ T cells sorted from blood, taken in a trial of the OX40 agonist ivuxolimab. The sequence derives from an adult with an advanced solid tumor such as melanoma, head and neck, liver or kidney cancer. The chain combines TRBV7-9 with TRBJ1-3, with D possibly being TRBD1 (5 bases). The CDR3 nucleotides read TGTGCCAGCCTGCGGACACCGAGAAACACCATATATTTT. Translating it yields CASLRTPRNTIYF. The variable domain in full, with the rest retrieved from reference TRBV7-9 and TRBJ1-3, is DTGVSQNPRHKITKRGQNVTFRCDPISEHNRLYWYRQTLGQGPEFLTYFQNEAQLEKSRLLSDRFSAERPKGSFSTLEIQRTEQGDSAMYLCASLRTPRNTIYFGEGSWLTVV.